This TCR beta chain comes out of a study of brain metastases from non-small cell lung cancer. The V and J ends lost 0 bases and 5 bases respectively, with 14 bases between them. Germline V gene sequence: CDR1 SNHLY, CDR2 FYNNEI. The CDR3 has 16 amino acids. In regard to this clone: Its matching antigen is unknown.

This table comes from immunoSEQ multiplex PCR, and its TCRdb copy is limited to in-frame clones, with some not included. The data contain 300 to 400 clones, approximately 78% of them singletons. Study-wide results and limits: Brain metastases had lower T-cell infiltration than primary tumors. Brain metastases shared most TCR repertoire with primaries, with sparse T cells.

The V and J genes are TRBV2 and TRBJ2-1; tentatively, D is TRBD1 (6 bases). This sequence was found in a donor over 35 with non-small cell lung cancer. The sequenced material came from tissue from a brain metastasis. The CDR3 bases are TGTGCCAGCAGTGAAGCGGTGGGACAACCTCACAATGAGCAGTTCTTC. As protein: CASSEAVGQPHNEQFF.